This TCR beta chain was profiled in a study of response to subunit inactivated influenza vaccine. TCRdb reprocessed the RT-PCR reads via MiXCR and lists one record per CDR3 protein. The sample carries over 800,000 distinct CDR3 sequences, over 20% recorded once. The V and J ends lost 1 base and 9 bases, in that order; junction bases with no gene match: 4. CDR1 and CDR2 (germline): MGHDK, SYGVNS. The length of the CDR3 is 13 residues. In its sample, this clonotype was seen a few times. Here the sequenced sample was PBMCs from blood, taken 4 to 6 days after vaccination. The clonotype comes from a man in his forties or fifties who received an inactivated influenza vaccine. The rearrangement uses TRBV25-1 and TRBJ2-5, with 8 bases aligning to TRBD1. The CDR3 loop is CASSELIRGPQYF. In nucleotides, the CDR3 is TGTGCCAGCAGTGAATTAATCAGGGGGCCCCAGTACTTC.